This TCR beta chain was obtained from a study of graft-versus-host responses after intestinal transplantation. Across the study: The transplants performed in recipients were multivisceral, liver-intestinal, or isolated intestinal.

Remarks on this clone: The antigen remains unidentified.

Sequencing was performed with immunoSEQ multiplex PCR; in TCRdb, only in-frame clones are kept and a portion is missing. The repertoire holds roughly 38,000 clones, about 93% seen once, with around a fifth in the top ten. Overall study findings and caveats: Researchers found GvH clones in recipient marrow, and some showed up first in ileum or blood. Circulating GvH clone levels at their peak were associated with HvG declines (early post-transplant). High graft-versus-host to host-versus-graft clonal ratios were seen in allografts of patients with graft-donor T cell macrochimerism.

Germline V lookup: CDR1 PRHDT, CDR2 FYEKMQ (reference sequence). V was trimmed by 4 bases and J by 2 bases, leaving 10 bases between them. The CDR3 contains 14 residues. The clonotype originates from a human donor who was the organ donor for an intestinal transplant. The gene calls are TRBV13 and TRBJ2-3; D is ambiguous. This specimen was unstimulated CD8+ T cells sorted from spleen or lymph node cells, taken before transplant. CDR3 in amino acids: CASSSTGDTDTQYF. DNA for the CDR3: TGTGCCAGCAGCTCTACTGGGGACACAGATACGCAGTATTTT.